Sequencing of this TCR beta chain was carried out in a study of radiotherapy plus CTLA-4 blockade in lung cancer. Whole-study results and caveats: In blood, early T cell clone dynamics reportedly predicted response best, together with interferon-beta. After radiotherapy and ipilimumab, tumor-derived clones expanded in peripheral blood.

V shed 3 bases and J 4 bases; nucleotides not matched to a gene: 5. CDR3 length: 16 residues. CDR1 and CDR2 from the germline V gene are SGDLS and YYNGEE. Produced via immunoSEQ multiplex PCR; TCRdb's table is partial and in-frame only. Of roughly 92,000 clones listed, approximately 83% are singletons. About this clone itself: Its specificity is unknown.

In chemo-refractory metastatic non-small-cell lung cancer, patients got ipilimumab CTLA-4 blockade together with focal radiation. Sequencing was performed on peripheral blood, taken from a patient treated with radiotherapy plus ipilimumab. This receptor was taken from a human donor with non-small cell lung cancer who had a partial response to radiotherapy plus ipilimumab. This chain joins TRBV9 and TRBJ2-5; 14 nucleotides match TRBD2. CDR3 residues: CASSARLAGGLETQYF. CDR3 DNA sequence: TGTGCCAGCAGCGCGCGACTAGCGGGAGGGCTAGAGACCCAGTACTTC.